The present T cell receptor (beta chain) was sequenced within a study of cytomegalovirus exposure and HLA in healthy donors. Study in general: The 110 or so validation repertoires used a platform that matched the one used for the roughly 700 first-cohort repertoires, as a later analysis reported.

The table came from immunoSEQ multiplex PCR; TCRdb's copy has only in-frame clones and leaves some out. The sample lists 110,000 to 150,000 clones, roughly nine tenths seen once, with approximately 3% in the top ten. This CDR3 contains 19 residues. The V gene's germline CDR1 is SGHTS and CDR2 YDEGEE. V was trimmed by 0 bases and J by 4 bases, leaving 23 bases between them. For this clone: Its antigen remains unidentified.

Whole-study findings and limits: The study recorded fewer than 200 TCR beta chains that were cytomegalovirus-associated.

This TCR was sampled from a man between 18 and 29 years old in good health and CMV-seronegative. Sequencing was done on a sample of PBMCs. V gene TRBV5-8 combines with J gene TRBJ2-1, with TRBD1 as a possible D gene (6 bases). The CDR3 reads CASSLVVWQGQGGYNEQFF. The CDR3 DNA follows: TGTGCCAGCAGCTTGGTGGTTTGGCAGGGGCAGGGCGGTTACAATGAGCAGTTCTTC.